This T cell receptor beta chain was obtained from a study of technical replicates of blood from a few donors. The ends lost 2 bases at V and 4 bases at J; junction bases unmatched: 10. From germline, CDR1 is KGHSH and CDR2 LQKENI. The CDR3 has 16 residues. TCRdb keeps only in-frame clones here, not all; method: immunoSEQ multiplex PCR. The sample carries 84,000 or so clones, less than 98% recorded once. This TCR was recovered from a human donor in good health. This rearrangement joins TRBV18 to TRBJ2-7; 8 positions agree with TRBD1. Sequenced sample: T cells isolated from PBMCs. The CDR3 spells CASSPITGGIVYEQYF. The CDR3 DNA follows: TGTGCCAGCTCACCAATCACAGGGGGGATTGTGTACGAGCAGTACTTC. Using reference TRBV18 and TRBJ2-7 for the parts outside the CDR3, the full variable domain is NAGVMQNPRHLVRRRGQEARLRCSPMKGHSHVYWYRQLPEEGLKFMVYLQKENIIDESGMPKERFSAEFPKEGPSILRIQQVVRGDSAAYFCASSPITGGIVYEQYFGPGTRLTVT.